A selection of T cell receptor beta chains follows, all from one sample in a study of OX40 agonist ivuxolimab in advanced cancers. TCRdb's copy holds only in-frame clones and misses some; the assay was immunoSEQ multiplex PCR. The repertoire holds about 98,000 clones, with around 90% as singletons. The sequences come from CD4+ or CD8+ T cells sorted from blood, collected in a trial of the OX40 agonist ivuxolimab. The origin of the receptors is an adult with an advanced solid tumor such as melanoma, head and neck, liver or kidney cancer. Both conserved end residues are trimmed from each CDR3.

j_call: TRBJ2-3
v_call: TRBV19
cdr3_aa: ASSIERTDTQY

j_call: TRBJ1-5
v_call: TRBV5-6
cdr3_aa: ASSLGQSSYQPQH

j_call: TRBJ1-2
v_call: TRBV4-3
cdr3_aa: ASSQVVGDDGYT

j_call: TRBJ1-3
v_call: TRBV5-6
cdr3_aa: ASSLGHSGNTIY

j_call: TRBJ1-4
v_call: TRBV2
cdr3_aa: ASRELEKLF

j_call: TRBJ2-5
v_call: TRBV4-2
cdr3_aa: ASSRLGGETQY

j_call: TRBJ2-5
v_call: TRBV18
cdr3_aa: ASSPPGPNPPKY

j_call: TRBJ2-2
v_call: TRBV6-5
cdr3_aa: ASRPGQGSGELF

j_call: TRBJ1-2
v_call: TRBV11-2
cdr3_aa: ASRRGQGRDGYT

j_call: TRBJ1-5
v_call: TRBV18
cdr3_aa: ASSPKEGGGNQPQH

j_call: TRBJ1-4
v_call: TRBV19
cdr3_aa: ASSTWGENEKLF

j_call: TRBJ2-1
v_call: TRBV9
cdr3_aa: ASSATGNSNEQF

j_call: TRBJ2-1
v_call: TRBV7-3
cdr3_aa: ASSLVPGTSGLLSSYNEQF

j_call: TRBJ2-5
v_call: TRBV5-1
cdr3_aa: ASSLGLKETQY

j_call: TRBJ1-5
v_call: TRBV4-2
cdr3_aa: ASSQGSVETNQPQH

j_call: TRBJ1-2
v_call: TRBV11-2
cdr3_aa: ASRPYGGGYGYT

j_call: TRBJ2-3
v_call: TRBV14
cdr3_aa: ASSEVGTFTDTQY

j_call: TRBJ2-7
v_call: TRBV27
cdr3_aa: ASTPGLPWNEQY

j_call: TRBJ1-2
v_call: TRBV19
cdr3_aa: ASTIGTGGASYGYT

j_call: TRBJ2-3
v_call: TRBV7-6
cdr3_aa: ASSLATDTQY

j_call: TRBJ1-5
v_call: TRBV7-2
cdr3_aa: ASSLVGALGNQPQH

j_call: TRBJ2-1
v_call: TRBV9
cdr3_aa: ASTIGGLSYNEQF

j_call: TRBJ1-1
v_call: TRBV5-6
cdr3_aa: ASSFSGAEAF

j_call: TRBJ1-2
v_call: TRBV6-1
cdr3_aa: ASSIDSVYGYT

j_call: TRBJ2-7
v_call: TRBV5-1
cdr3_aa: ASSLMAGDSGEQY

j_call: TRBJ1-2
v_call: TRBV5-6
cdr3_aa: ASSLVALGGYGYT